The TCR beta chain described here comes from a study of identical twins (dated by TCRdb to the mid-2010s). In terms of the full investigation: TCR alpha and beta repertoires from monozygotic twins, unrelated adults of various ages and cord blood were deep-sequenced to test whether fetal clonotypes persist. To rule out contamination, replicate twin experiments were performed at different times with different library preparation protocols. Study-wide findings and limitations: Zero-insertion analyses could be partly confounded by invariant T cells such as MAIT and iNKT, although diverse VJ usage argued against such confounding for most clonotypes. In monozygotic twins, out-of-frame TCR alpha sharing was systematically underestimated by recombination models, although the models agreed with sharing between unrelated individuals. Because the same donors could not be followed over many years, the conclusions depended on cross-sectional statistical analysis. Excess twin sharing in beta out-of-frame sequences was weaker because fewer shared sequences lowered the signal-to-noise ratio. Abundant cord blood beta clonotypes had fewer insertions, young adult naive repertoires showed a similar but weaker trend, and memory repertoires showed no such trend. Compared with coincidental sharing between unrelated individuals, out-of-frame TCR alpha sequences shared between twins had an excess of sequences with low generation probability.

Every donor was a healthy Caucasian. Three unrelated non-twin adults were also sequenced: a male aged 18 to 30, a male aged 50 to 60 and a female aged 50 to 60. Miltenyi CD45RO+ enrichment and human naive T-cell isolation kits were used to isolate memory (CD45RO+) and naive T cells from PBMC. The library relied on 5' RACE. The sequencer was an Illumina HiSeq 2000. Template switching introduced a universal primer binding site; the final cDNA contained a unique molecular identifier, enabling accurate counting of TCR cDNA molecules. Specific primers in the conserved constant-segment region were used to synthesize first-strand cDNA for TCR alpha and beta chains. To control for contamination, every cDNA library carried two barcodes: a SMART-Mk sample barcode plus Illumina barcodes. Two successive PCR steps introduced TruSeq adapter sequences along with Illumina sample barcodes. The TCR alpha and beta cDNA libraries were sequenced on the Illumina HiSeq platform using custom primers. As for how the authors treated the data: MiGEC processed the raw reads to extract unique molecular identifiers, while MiXCR was used to determine the CDR3 positions. For each individual, recombination models were inferred using an EM algorithm with the repgenHMM and IGoR tools. The tcR package in R was used for shared clonotype analysis, with sharing normalized by the product of cloneset sizes. Out-of-frame nonproductive sequences were analyzed to study raw recombination free of thymic and clonal selection effects. TCRdb redid the processing of the public reads, applying fastp at Q25 and MiXCR, and retained in-frame beta chains. Each CDR3 protein appears once, grouped with its most common genes and DNA. For this entry, the V and J calls and clone size follow TCRdb and not the study's own pipeline. The sample has around 340,000 distinct CDR3 sequences on record, around 9% of them singletons. The ten largest clones add up to 8% to 10% of the sample.

This clonotype has more than one count but fewer than ten. Its antigen remains undetermined. It has no much larger one-base neighbor in the sample; base qualities were not kept. The sequence came from a woman in her forties or fifties in good health. The material sequenced was naive T cells sorted from blood. This specimen's cell subset or site label, interpreted: cells isolated with a human naive T-cell isolation kit.

The CDR3 has the sequence CSAAPGQMYYEQYF. DNA sequence: TGCAGTGCTGCTCCGGGACAGATGTACTACGAGCAGTACTTC. Rearrangement joined TRBV20-1 to TRBJ2-7; TRBD1 lines up with 7 middle nucleotides. Measured from the cysteine to the phenylalanine, the CDR3 is 14 residues long. Only the CDR3 DNA stays, 42 bases, in frame from base 1. CDR1 and CDR2, looked up from the germline V gene (reference sequence), are DFQATT and SNEGSKA. For this chain, trimming is 5 bases at the V end and 3 bases at the J end, and the number of junction bases without a gene match is 10.